A single T cell receptor (beta chain) is shown here with its context. The data were obtained in a study of blood T cell repertoires in COVID-19. Across the whole study: The cDNA or gDNA used as material had been derived from T cells, B-cell-depleted T cells, or PBMCs.

Germline lookup yields CDR1 SGHTA and CDR2 FQGTGA. The V end was cut by 2 bases, the J end by 6 bases, with 14 bases between. This CDR3 region has 15 residues. Using immunoSEQ multiplex PCR, the repertoire was profiled, and TCRdb retains in-frame clones only, with some absent. This repertoire shows around 150,000 clones, approximately 85% found once; its top ten account for 7% to 10%. This chain uses TRBV7-3 with TRBJ2-1, with a possible D match to TRBD1 (5 bases). This sequence originates from a woman in her sixties or seventies with COVID-19, enrolled during active disease. Sequenced material: peripheral blood. Written as DNA, the CDR3 is TGTGCCAGCAGCTTAGGCACAGGATTATCCAATGAGCAGTTCTTC. As protein: CASSLGTGLSNEQFF.